This TCR beta chain was observed in a study of blood T cell repertoires in COVID-19. The protocol was immunoSEQ multiplex PCR, while the TCRdb copy is restricted to in-frame clones and leaves out a portion. The sample includes roughly 43,000 clones, 69% of them seen just once. Germline V gene data show CDR1 as SQVTM and CDR2 as ANQGSEA. The V gene lost 6 bases and the J gene lost 3 bases, with 14 bases spanning the gap. The CDR3 runs 13 residues. The sequence was collected from an older man with acute or convalescent COVID-19. The V gene is TRBV29-1, the J gene TRBJ1-2; D gene uncertain. The material sequenced was peripheral blood. CDR3 sequence: CSVGRVGYYGYTF. The CDR3, as DNA: TGCAGCGTAGGGAGGGTTGGGTACTATGGCTACACCTTC.